The 24 T cell receptor beta chains reported below all come from one sample, sequenced in a study of cytomegalovirus exposure and HLA in healthy donors. Primers: 60 Vbeta forward and 13 Jbeta reverse. Produced via immunoSEQ multiplex PCR; TCRdb's table is partial and in-frame only. This table has approximately 100,000 clones, 70% to 85% appearing once. Source material: PBMCs. Receptors were obtained from a man aged 40-55 years in good health and CMV-seropositive.

The CDR3 here is CASSPTETGLHEQYF. The CDR3 bases are TGTGCCAGCAGCCCTACGGAGACAGGGCTCCACGAGCAGTACTTC. V usage is TRBV4-2 and J usage is TRBJ2-7, with 7 positions matching TRBD1. Looked up from germline, CDR1 is LGHNA and CDR2 is YNFKEQ. Trimming took 4 bases from V and 5 from J; bases not matched to a gene: 11. This CDR3 is 15 amino acids long.

J is TRBJ2-7 and V is TRBV7-2; D is ambiguous. Trimming cost V 0 bases and J 2 bases, with 14 bases left between them. In germline, CDR1 is SGHTA, CDR2 FQGNSA. The CDR3 has 16 residues. Here the CDR3 reads CASSLALARSTYEQYF. The CDR3 DNA sequence: TGTGCCAGCAGCTTAGCGTTGGCAAGGAGCACCTACGAGCAGTACTTC.

This chain links TRBV27 with TRBJ1-2, with 7 bases aligning to TRBD1. Trimming cost V 9 bases and J 0 bases; bases outside gene matches: 10. The CDR3 is 15 amino acids. CDR1 MNHEY and CDR2 SMNVEV come from the germline V gene (reference sequence). The CDR3: CASDRDQNSNYGYTF. Here the CDR3 DNA reads TGTGCCAGTGACAGGGATCAGAATTCTAACTATGGCTACACCTTC.

The chain links TRBV5-5 to TRBJ1-2; D is undetermined. CDR1 and CDR2 from the germline V gene are SGHKS and YYEKEE (reference sequence). Trimming left V 0 bases short and J 0 bases short, with 9 bases between. The CDR3 covers 15 residues. The CDR3 here is CASSLVIAANYGYTF. The CDR3 bases are TGTGCCAGCAGCTTGGTCATAGCCGCTAACTATGGCTACACCTTC. Supplemented by reference TRBV5-5 and TRBJ1-2, the full variable domain reads DAGVTQSPTHLIKTRGQQVTLRCSPISGHKSVSWYQQVLGQGPQFIFQYYEKEERGRGNFPDRFSARQFPNYSSELNVNALLLGDSALYLCASSLVIAANYGYTFGSGTRLTVV.

The rearrangement uses TRBV19 and TRBJ2-7; the match to TRBD1 covers 8 bases. Germline V lookup: CDR1 LNHDA, CDR2 SQIVND (reference sequence). V trimming: 5 bases; J trimming: 5 bases; junction bases outside the gene matches: 5. CDR3 length: 13 residues. The CDR3 DNA reads TGTGCCAGTAGTCTTGACAGGGGCGACGAGCAGTACTTC. Protein: CASSLDRGDEQYF.

V is TRBV6-5 and J is TRBJ1-1, with D maybe TRBD1 (6 bases). CDR3 length equals 14 residues. Germline loops: CDR1 MNHEY, CDR2 SVGAGI. Trimming removed 2 bases from V and 3 bases from J, with 10 bases in between. The CDR3 DNA reads TGTGCCAGCAGTTACCTTGGACAGCACACTGAAGCTTTCTTT. It is translated as CASSYLGQHTEAFF.

This clone was recorded a few times. The chain employs TRBV5-1 and TRBJ2-3; 12 nucleotides agree with TRBD2. Trimming cost V 7 bases and J 6 bases; bases outside gene matches: 9. The CDR3 runs to 15 residues. Looked up from germline, CDR1 is SGHRS and CDR2 is YFSETQ. CDR3 DNA sequence: TGCGCCAGCTATCAAGGGACTAGCGGGCCTGATACGCAGTATTTT. It yields the protein CASYQGTSGPDTQYF.

This rearrangement joins TRBV6-5 to TRBJ2-2; 8 bases align to TRBD2. The V and J ends lost 8 bases and 9 bases, in that order; junction bases with no gene match: 14. This CDR3 is built from 15 residues. From germline, CDR1 is MNHEY and CDR2 SVGAGI. DNA for the CDR3: TGTGCCAGCCATGACCCCGGGGGGGCCTCTCGGGAGCTGTTTTTT. This encodes CASHDPGGASRELFF.

The chain's CDR3 is CSARDSYWQFF. CDR3 coding DNA: TGCAGTGCTAGAGATTCGTATTGGCAGTTCTTC. The rearrangement links TRBV20-1 to TRBJ2-1; D gene uncertain. The V gene's germline CDR1 is DFQATT and CDR2 SNEGSKA (reference sequence). The CDR3 is made up of 11 amino acids. V lost 0 bases and J 12 bases, leaving 9 bases between the germline ends.

The chain joins TRBV28 to TRBJ1-2; D gene uncertain. CDR3 length equals 14 residues. CDR1 and CDR2 (germline): MDHEN, SYDVKM. The V and J ends lost 6 bases and 4 bases respectively, with 15 bases between them. CDR3: CASSPEVPSYGYTF. CDR3 coding DNA: TGTGCCAGCAGCCCTGAGGTCCCCTCCTATGGCTACACCTTC.

The chain recombines TRBV27 with TRBJ2-3; the D gene is possibly TRBD2 (6 bases). Germline V gene sequence: CDR1 MNHEY, CDR2 SMNVEV (reference sequence). Trimming pared 3 bases from V and 7 bases from J, leaving 20 bases between. CDR3 size: 16 residues. CDR3 sequence reads: CASSLAPRGYLHTQYF. As DNA, the CDR3 is TGTGCCAGCAGTTTGGCGCCCCGGGGGTACCTTCATACGCAGTATTTT.

The V gene is TRBV18, the J gene TRBJ1-4, with D possibly being TRBD1 (6 bases). The CDR3 runs 13 residues. V lost 3 bases and J 8 bases, leaving 10 bases between the germline ends. From germline, CDR1 is KGHSH and CDR2 LQKENI. The CDR3 here is CASSPPGQEKLFF. Here the CDR3 DNA reads TGTGCCAGCTCACCGCCGGGACAAGAAAAACTGTTTTTT.

This clone ranks as large (0.1 to 1%). This CDR3 is also generated by other DNA sequences in the sample. The rearrangement links TRBV10-1 to TRBJ2-4; a possible D gene is TRBD2 (5 bases). Germline V lookup: CDR1 WNHNN, CDR2 SYGVQD (reference sequence). The V and J ends lost 2 bases and 0 bases respectively, with 5 bases between them. CDR3 length: 14 residues. This CDR3 is CASSEGLAKNIQYF. In nucleotides, the CDR3 is TGCGCCAGCAGTGAGGGACTAGCCAAAAACATTCAGTACTTC.

The gene calls are TRBV28 and TRBJ2-7; 8 bases align to TRBD1. The CDR3 spans 15 residues. The germline V gene has CDR1 MDHEN and CDR2 SYDVKM. The J segment lost 2 bases and the V segment lost 4 bases, leaving 7 bases of the junction unmatched. The CDR3 nucleotides read TGTGCCAGCAGTTACCCTGGACAGGGTGCCTACGAGCAGTACTTC. Its protein product is CASSYPGQGAYEQYF.

V is TRBV5-1 and J is TRBJ2-5; TRBD2 aligns across 12 bases. V shed 0 bases, J shed 10 bases, and the junction held 4 bases outside the gene matches. Germline V gene data show CDR1 as SGHRS and CDR2 as YFSETQ. The CDR3 sequence is 14 residues long. CDR3 nucleotide sequence: TGCGCCAGCAGCTTGGCGCTAGCGGGGGGGTTCCAGTACTTC. It is translated as CASSLALAGGFQYF.

For the CDR3, the DNA is TGTGCCAGCAGTTTGTGGACAGGGACTGAAGCTTTCTTT. It is translated as CASSLWTGTEAFF. V usage is TRBV27 and J usage is TRBJ1-1, with TRBD1 matching 8 bases. Germline values: CDR1 MNHEY, CDR2 SMNVEV (reference sequence). The CDR3 length is 13 residues. The V gene end was trimmed by 3 bases and the J gene end by 5 bases; junction bases not matched to a gene: 2.

The rearrangement joins TRBV5-1 to TRBJ1-1; 11 nucleotides match TRBD1. The CDR3 has 16 residues. V lost 4 bases and J lost 0; bases outside the gene matches: 5. Germline CDR1 and CDR2: SGHRS and YFSETQ. The CDR3: CASSIGTGGLNTEAFF. The CDR3 DNA follows: TGCGCCAGCAGCATCGGGACAGGGGGACTGAACACTGAAGCTTTCTTT.

The chain is built from TRBV18 and TRBJ1-2; no clear D gene. V dropped 6 bases and J dropped 1 base, with 9 bases sitting between them. CDR3 size: 13 residues. Germline V gene data show CDR1 as KGHSH and CDR2 as LQKENI. CDR3 nucleotide sequence: TGTGCCAGCTCCGAAGCAAGTAACTATGGCTACACCTTC. It translates to CASSEASNYGYTF.

The J gene is TRBJ1-1, the V gene TRBV6-5; a possible D gene is TRBD1 (6 bases). The CDR3 loop spans 14 amino acids. The germline V and J ends were trimmed by 2 bases and 2 bases, with 9 bases remaining between them. Per germline, CDR1 MNHEY and CDR2 SVGAGI. CDR3 sequence reads: CASSYLGGNTEAFF. The CDR3 bases are TGTGCCAGCAGTTACCTAGGGGGAAACACTGAAGCTTTCTTT.

The chain links TRBV6-5 to TRBJ2-3; 7 nucleotides line up with TRBD1. This CDR3 spans 14 amino acids. CDR1 is MNHEY and CDR2 is SVGAGI in the germline V gene. V shed 4 bases and J 1 base; nucleotides not matched to a gene: 2. This CDR3 is CASSWDSRTDTQYF. The DNA for the CDR3 is TGTGCCAGCAGTTGGGACAGCCGCACAGATACGCAGTATTTT.

The chain combines TRBV7-3 with TRBJ2-3; possible D gene TRBD2, 7 bases. This CDR3 is 14 amino acids long. The V and J ends lost 5 bases and 4 bases respectively, with 13 bases between them. Germline V CDR1 and CDR2: SGHTA, FQGTGA. The CDR3: CASSPLGGPDTQYF. The CDR3 nucleotides read TGTGCCAGCAGCCCTCTCGGGGGGCCAGATACGCAGTATTTT.

This chain connects TRBV28 to TRBJ1-6; D is unresolved. The CDR3 totals 14 residues. Trimming left V 10 bases short and J 6 bases short, with 16 bases between. Germline CDR1 and CDR2: MDHEN and SYDVKM. DNA for the CDR3: TGTGCCACCCTCGGAGGGCCCTTTAATTCACCCCTCCACTTT. Its protein is CATLGGPFNSPLHF.

The chain is built from TRBV7-2 and TRBJ2-7, with D unresolved. CDR1 and CDR2 from the germline V gene are SGHTA and FQGNSA. Trimming stripped 1 base from V and 3 bases from J, with 13 bases between. The CDR3 sequence is 15 residues long. The CDR3 reads CASSLVQMQDYEQYF. The CDR3 bases are TGTGCCAGCAGCTTAGTTCAGATGCAGGACTACGAGCAGTACTTC.

The CDR3: CASSLVPSTGMDYGYTF. CDR3 bases: TGTGCCAGCAGCTTGGTCCCCTCTACAGGTATGGACTATGGCTACACCTTC. The chain is built from TRBV5-4 and TRBJ1-2; D may be TRBD1 (5 bases). This CDR3 has 17 amino acids. The ends were cut back, 0 bases at V and 3 bases at J, with 18 bases in the middle. CDR1 is SGHNT and CDR2 is YYREEE in the germline V gene (reference sequence). The full variable domain, completed using reference TRBV5-4 and TRBJ1-2, is ETGVTQSPTHLIKTRGQQVTLRCSSQSGHNTVSWYQQALGQGPQFIFQYYREEENGRGNFPPRFSGLQFPNYSSELNVNALELDDSALYLCASSLVPSTGMDYGYTFGSGTRLTVV.